A single TCR beta chain is shown here with its context. Its antigen is still unknown. Base qualities were left out, and no much larger clone turns up one base away. Isolated genomic DNA was used for TCRbeta deep sequencing. TCRbeta CDR3 sequencing and initial data processing were performed with the immunoSEQ assay as a commercial service. In the authors' own workflow: IMGT was used to annotate V, D, J genes, while reads were demultiplexed, adapter and primer sequences were stripped out, and similar clones were merged through frequency-ratio clustering. Here the immuneACCESS table is served through TCRdb, limited to in-frame sequences with V and J called. Missing clones are a known gap in these copies; in checked studies unresolved V genes cover under half, and the rest lacks a known reason. The D gene and trimming were derived from the DNA, and the V and J assignments and clone size from that table. The sample includes roughly 15,000 clones, with 78% observed a single time. Jointly, the top ten make up approximately 31% of the sample.

This entry is derived from a study of somatic mutations in T cells in chronic GVHD (dated by TCRdb to about 2020). For sorting, cells were stained with anti-CD3, anti-CD4, anti-CD8 and a Vbeta20 antibody from the IOTest Beta Mark kit and sorted on a FACSAria III to a purity above 97%. Peripheral blood was collected in sodium heparin tubes, and mononuclear cells were isolated by Ficoll-Paque PLUS density gradient centrifugation. CD4+ Vbeta20+, CD4+ Vbeta20-, and CD8+ T cell fractions were FACS-sorted before TCRbeta deep sequencing. Ends trimmed: V by 6 bases, J by 4 bases; bases unmatched to a gene: 6. The germline V gene gives CDR1 as LGHNT and CDR2 as FRNRAP. The CDR3 spans 14 residues, from the cysteine through the phenylalanine. Just CDR3 DNA is preserved here, 42 bases in frame from base 1.

The sequence joins TRBV12-5 to TRBJ2-3; a stretch of 8 junction bases matches TRBD1. Sequenced material: Vbeta20-negative CD4+ T cells from blood. The sample's cell subset or site label, decoded: CD4+ T cells sorted as TCR Vbeta20 negative by flow cytometry. This receptor was identified in a male patient in his forties or fifties with chronic graft-versus-host disease. After a transplant, some T cells may be the graft donor's own cells. The DNA sequence is given as TGTGCTAGTGGCCCTGGACAGGGAGCAGATACGCAGTATTTT. It is translated as CASGPGQGADTQYF.